This T cell receptor beta chain was identified during a study of T cell responses to AZD1222 COVID-19 vaccine. Clones were read by immunoSEQ multiplex PCR, and TCRdb kept only the in-frame ones, dropping some. Of about 160,000 clones in the sample, more than 70% are singletons; the top ten hold less than 6.5%. Germline CDR1 SGHTS, CDR2 YDEGEE. The germline V and J ends were trimmed by 0 bases and 0 bases, with 10 bases remaining between them. The CDR3 extends over 15 amino acids. This specimen consisted of peripheral blood, obtained on day 0 of AZD1222 vaccination. V gene TRBV5-8 combines with J gene TRBJ2-7, with D possibly being TRBD2 (5 bases). The source of this sequence is an adult in good health. DNA of the CDR3: TGTGCCAGCAGCTTGGGCCGGAGGAGCTCCTACGAGCAGTACTTC. As protein: CASSLGRRSSYEQYF.